The clone carrying this T cell receptor (beta chain) has just one count. The antigen is unknown. These data originate in a study of cytomegalovirus exposure and HLA in healthy donors. General study points: HLA-A and HLA-B allele assignments for most subjects were reportedly predicted accurately using TCR beta sequences. Being productive about 90% or about 30% of the time was typical of most TCR beta V segments in an earlier analysis.

The donors comprised healthy bone marrow donors. The CDR3 sequence is 13 residues long. Germline V CDR1 and CDR2: SGHTA, FQGNSA. Trimming stripped 6 bases from V and 4 bases from J, with 9 bases between. The PCR made use of 60 Vbeta and 13 Jbeta primers. Original data processing: There were 80 million to 95 million unique TCR beta chains by a later count, and 10 million to 12 million of them were shared. Clones were sequenced by immunoSEQ multiplex PCR, and TCRdb holds only the in-frame ones, with some missing. That table is the source of V, J and clone size, and D and trimming were worked out from the DNA. The sample lists fewer than 150,000 clones, about 77% occurring once.

Source material: PBMCs. The rearrangement links TRBV7-2 to TRBJ1-4, with D tentatively TRBD1 (5 bases). The clonotype originates from a woman under 40 in good health and CMV-seropositive. This CDR3 reads CASSRQLNEKLFF. In DNA, the CDR3 is TGTGCCAGCAGTCGACAGCTTAATGAAAAACTGTTTTTT.